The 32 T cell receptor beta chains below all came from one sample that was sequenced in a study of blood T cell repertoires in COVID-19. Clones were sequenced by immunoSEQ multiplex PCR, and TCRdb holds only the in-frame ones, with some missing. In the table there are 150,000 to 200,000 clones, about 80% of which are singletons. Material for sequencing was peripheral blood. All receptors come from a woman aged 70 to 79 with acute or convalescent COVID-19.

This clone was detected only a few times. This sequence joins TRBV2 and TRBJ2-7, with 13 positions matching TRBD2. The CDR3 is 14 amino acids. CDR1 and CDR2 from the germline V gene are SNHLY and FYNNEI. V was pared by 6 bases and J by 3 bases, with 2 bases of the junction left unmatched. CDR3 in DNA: TGTGCCAGCAGGGGACTAGCGGGGTTCTACGAGCAGTACTTC. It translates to CASRGLAGFYEQYF.

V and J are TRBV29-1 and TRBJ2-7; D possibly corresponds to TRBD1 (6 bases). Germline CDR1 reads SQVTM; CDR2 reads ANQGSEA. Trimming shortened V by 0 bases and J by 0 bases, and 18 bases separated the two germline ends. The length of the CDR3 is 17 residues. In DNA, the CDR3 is TGCAGCGTTGAAGATGATTCAGGGGACCCTAGCTCCTACGAGCAGTACTTC. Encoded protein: CSVEDDSGDPSSYEQYF.

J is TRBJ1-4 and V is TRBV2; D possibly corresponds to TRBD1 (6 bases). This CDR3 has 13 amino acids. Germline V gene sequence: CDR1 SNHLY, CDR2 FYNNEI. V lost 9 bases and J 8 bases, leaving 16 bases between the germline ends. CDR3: CASGGGADEKLFF. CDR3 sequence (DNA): TGTGCCAGTGGTGGGGGGGCGGACGAAAAACTGTTTTTT.

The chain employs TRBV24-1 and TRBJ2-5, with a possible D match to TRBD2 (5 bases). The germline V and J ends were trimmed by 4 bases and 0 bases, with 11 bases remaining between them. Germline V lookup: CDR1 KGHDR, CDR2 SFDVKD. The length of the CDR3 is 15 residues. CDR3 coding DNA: TGTGCCACCAGTGACCGGACGGGAAACCAAGAGACCCAGTACTTC. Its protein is CATSDRTGNQETQYF.

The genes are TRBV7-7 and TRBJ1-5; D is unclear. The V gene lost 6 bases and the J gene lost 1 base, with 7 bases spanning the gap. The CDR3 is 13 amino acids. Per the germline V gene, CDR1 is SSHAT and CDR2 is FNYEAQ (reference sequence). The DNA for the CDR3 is TGTGCCAGCAGAAACAGAAGCAATCAGCCCCAGCATTTT. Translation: CASRNRSNQPQHF.

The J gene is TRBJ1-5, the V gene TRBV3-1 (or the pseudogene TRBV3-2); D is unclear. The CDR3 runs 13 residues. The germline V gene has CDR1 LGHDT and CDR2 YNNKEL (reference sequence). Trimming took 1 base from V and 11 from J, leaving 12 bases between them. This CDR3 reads CASSQAFGEAQHF. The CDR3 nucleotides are TGTGCCAGCAGCCAAGCCTTCGGAGAGGCCCAGCATTTT.

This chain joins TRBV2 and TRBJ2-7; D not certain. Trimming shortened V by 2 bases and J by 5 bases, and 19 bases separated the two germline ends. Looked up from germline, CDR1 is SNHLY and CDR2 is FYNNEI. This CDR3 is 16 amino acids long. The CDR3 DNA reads TGTGCCAGCAGTGAATGGGCAGGATGGGTTTCGGACGAGCAGTACTTC. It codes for CASSEWAGWVSDEQYF.

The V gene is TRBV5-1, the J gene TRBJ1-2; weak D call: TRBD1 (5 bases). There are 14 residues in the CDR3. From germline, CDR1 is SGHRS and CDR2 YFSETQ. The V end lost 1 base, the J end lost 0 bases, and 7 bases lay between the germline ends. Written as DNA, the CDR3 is TGCGCCAGCAGCTTGTCGGGGGCTAACTATGGCTACACCTTC. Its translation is CASSLSGANYGYTF.

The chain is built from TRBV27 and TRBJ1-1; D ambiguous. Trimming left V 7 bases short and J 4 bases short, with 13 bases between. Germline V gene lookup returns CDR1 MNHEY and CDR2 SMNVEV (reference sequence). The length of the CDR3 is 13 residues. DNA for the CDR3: TGTGCCAGCAAGTTGAACCTACTCACTGAAGCTTTCTTT. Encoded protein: CASKLNLLTEAFF.

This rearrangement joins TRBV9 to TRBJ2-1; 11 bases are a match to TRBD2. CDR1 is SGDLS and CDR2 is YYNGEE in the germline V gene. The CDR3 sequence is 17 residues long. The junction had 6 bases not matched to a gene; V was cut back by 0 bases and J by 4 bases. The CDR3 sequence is CASSVADSGRGYNEQFF. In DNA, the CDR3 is TGTGCCAGCAGCGTAGCTGATAGCGGGAGGGGGTACAATGAGCAGTTCTTC.

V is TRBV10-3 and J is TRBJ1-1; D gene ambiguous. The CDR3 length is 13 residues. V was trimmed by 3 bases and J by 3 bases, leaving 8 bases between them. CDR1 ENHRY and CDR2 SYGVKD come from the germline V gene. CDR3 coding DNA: TGTGCCATCAGTGATACAGTGTACACTGAAGCTTTCTTT. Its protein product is CAISDTVYTEAFF.

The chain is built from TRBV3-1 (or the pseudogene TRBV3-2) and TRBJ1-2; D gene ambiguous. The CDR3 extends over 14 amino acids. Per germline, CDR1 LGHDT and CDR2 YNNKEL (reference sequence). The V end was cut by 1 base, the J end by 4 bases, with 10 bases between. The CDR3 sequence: CASSQVGVRYGYTF. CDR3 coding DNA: TGTGCCAGCAGCCAAGTCGGTGTACGCTATGGCTACACCTTC.

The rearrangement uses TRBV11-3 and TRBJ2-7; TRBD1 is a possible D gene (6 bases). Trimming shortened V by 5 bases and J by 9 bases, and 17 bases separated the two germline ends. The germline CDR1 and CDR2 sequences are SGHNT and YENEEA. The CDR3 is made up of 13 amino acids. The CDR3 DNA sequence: TGTGCCAGCAGCGTATTACAGGGATCGGTGCAGTACTTC. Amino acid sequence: CASSVLQGSVQYF.

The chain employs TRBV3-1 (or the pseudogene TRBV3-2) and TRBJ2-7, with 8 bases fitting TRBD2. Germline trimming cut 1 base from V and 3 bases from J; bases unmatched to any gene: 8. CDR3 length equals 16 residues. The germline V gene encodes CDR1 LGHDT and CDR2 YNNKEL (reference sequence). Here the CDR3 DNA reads TGTGCCAGCAGCCAAGTTGGAACTAGCGGAGACTACGAGCAGTACTTC. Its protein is CASSQVGTSGDYEQYF.

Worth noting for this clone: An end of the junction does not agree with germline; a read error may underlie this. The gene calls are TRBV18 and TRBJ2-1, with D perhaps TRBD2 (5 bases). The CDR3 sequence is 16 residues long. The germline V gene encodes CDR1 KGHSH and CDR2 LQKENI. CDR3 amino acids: CASAPLAEISYNEQFF. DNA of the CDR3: TGTGCCAGCGCACCCCTAGCAGAAATCTCCTACAATGAGCAGTTCTTC. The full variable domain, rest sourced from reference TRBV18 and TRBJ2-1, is NAGVMQNPRHLVRRRGQEARLRCSPMKGHSHVYWYRQLPEEGLKFMVYLQKENIIDESGMPKERFSAEFPKEGPSILRIQQVVRGDSAAYFCASAPLAEISYNEQFFGPGTRLTVL.

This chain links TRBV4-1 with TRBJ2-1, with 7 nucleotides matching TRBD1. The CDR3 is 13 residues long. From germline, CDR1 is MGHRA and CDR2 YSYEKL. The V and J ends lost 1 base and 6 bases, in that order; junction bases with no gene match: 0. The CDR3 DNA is TGCGCCAGCAGCCAAGCAGGGGGCAATGAGCAGTTCTTC. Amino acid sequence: CASSQAGGNEQFF.

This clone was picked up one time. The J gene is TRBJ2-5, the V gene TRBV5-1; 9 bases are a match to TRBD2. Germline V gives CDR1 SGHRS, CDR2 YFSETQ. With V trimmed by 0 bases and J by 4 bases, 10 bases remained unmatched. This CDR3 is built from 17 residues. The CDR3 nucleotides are TGCGCCAGCAGCTTGGGTAGCGGGAGCTTCCAAATAGAGACCCAGTACTTC. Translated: CASSLGSGSFQIETQYF.

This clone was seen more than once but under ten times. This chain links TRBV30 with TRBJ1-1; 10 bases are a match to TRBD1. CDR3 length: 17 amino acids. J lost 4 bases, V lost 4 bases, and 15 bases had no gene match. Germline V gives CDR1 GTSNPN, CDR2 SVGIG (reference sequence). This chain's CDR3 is CAWIVWNRDRGSTEAFF. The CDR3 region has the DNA TGTGCCTGGATCGTTTGGAATCGGGACAGGGGATCCACTGAAGCTTTCTTT. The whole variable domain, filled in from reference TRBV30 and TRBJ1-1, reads SQTIHQWPATLVQPVGSPLSLECTVEGTSNPNLYWYRQAAGRGLQLLFYSVGIGQISSEVPQNLSASRPQDRQFILSSKKLLLSDSGFYLCAWIVWNRDRGSTEAFFGQGTRLTVV.

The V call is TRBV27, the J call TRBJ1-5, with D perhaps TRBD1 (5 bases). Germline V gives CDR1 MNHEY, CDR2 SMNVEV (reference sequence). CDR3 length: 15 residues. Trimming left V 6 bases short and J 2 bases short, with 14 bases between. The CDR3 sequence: CASSQGVDGNQPQHF. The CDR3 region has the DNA TGTGCCAGCAGCCAAGGGGTTGACGGCAATCAGCCCCAGCATTTT.

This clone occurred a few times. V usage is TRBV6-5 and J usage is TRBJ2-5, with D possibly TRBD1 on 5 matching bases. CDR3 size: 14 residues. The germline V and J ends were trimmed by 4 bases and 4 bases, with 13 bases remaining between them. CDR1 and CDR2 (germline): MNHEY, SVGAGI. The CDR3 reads CASSWTRAAETQYF. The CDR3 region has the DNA TGTGCCAGCAGTTGGACCAGGGCGGCAGAGACCCAGTACTTC.

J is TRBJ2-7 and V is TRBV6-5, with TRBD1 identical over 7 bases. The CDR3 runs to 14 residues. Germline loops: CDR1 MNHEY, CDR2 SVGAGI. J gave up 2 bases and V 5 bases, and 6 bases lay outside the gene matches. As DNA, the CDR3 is TGTGCCAGCAGTCCGACAGGGCTCACCTACGAGCAGTACTTC. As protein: CASSPTGLTYEQYF.

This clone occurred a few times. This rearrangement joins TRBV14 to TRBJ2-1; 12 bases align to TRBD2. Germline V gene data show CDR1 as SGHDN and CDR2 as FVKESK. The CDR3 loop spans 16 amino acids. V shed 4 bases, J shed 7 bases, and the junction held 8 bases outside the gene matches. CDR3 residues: CASSPRLAGEGNEQFF. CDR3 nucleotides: TGTGCCAGCAGCCCTCGACTAGCGGGAGAAGGGAATGAGCAGTTCTTC.

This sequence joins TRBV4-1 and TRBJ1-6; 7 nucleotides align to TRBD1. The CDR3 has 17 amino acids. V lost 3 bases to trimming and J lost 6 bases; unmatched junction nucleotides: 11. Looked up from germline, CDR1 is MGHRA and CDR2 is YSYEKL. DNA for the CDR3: TGCGCCAGCAGCCAGGAGCCGGCGGGACAGATTAATTCACCCCTCCACTTT. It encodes CASSQEPAGQINSPLHF.

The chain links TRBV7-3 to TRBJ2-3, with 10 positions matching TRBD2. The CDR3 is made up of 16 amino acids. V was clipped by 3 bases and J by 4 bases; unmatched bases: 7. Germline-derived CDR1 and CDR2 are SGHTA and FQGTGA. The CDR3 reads CASSFSRTSGPDTQYF. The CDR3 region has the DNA TGTGCCAGCAGCTTTAGCCGGACTAGCGGCCCAGATACGCAGTATTTT.

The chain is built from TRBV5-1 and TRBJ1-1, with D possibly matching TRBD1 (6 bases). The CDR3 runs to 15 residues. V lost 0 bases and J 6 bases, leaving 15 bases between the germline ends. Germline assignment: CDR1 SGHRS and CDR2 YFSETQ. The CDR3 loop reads CASSLVSQGVPEAFF. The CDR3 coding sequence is TGCGCCAGCAGCTTGGTGTCACAGGGAGTTCCTGAAGCTTTCTTT.

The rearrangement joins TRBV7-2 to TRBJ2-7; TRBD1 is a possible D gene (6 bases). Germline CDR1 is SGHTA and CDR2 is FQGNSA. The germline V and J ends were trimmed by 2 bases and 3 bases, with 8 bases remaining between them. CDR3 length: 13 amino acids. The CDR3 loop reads CASSLNRDYEQYF. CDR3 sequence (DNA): TGTGCCAGCAGCTTAAACAGGGACTACGAGCAGTACTTC.

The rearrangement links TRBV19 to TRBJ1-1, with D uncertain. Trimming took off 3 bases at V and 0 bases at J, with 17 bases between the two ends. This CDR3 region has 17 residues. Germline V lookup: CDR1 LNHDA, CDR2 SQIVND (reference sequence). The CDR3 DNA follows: TGTGCCAGTAGTATCTTGTCTGGCAGCGGAGTGAACACTGAAGCTTTCTTT. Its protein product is CASSILSGSGVNTEAFF. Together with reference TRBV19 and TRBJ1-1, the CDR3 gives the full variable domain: DGGITQSPKYLFRKEGQNVTLSCEQNLNHDAMYWYRQDPGQGLRLIYYSQIVNDFQKGDIAEGYSVSREKKESFPLTVTSAQKNPTAFYLCASSILSGSGVNTEAFFGQGTRLTVV.

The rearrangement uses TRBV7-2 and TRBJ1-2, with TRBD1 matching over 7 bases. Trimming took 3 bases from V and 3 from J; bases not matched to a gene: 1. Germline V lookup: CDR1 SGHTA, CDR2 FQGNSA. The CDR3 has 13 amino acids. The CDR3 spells CASSFQGDYGYTF. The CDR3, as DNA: TGTGCCAGCAGCTTCCAGGGGGACTATGGCTACACCTTC.

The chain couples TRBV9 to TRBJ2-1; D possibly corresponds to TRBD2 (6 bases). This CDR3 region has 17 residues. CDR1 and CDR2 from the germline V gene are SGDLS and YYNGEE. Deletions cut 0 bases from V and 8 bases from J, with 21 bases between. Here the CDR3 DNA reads TGTGCCAGCAGCGTAGCTTCGGGGACTCGGGTTATGTATGAGCAGTTCTTC. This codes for CASSVASGTRVMYEQFF.

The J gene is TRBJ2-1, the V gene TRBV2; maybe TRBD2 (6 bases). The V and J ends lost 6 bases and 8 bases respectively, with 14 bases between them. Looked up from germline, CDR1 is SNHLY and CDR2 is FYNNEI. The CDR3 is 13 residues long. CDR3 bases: TGTGCCAGCAGAGCCCTAGCGATCGATGAGCAGTTCTTC. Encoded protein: CASRALAIDEQFF.

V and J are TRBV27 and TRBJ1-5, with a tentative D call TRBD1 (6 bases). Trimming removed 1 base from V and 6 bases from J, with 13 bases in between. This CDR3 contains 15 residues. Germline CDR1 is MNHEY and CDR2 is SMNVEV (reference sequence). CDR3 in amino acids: CASSLYPQGSQPQHF. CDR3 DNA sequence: TGTGCCAGCAGTTTATACCCCCAGGGGAGTCAGCCCCAGCATTTT.

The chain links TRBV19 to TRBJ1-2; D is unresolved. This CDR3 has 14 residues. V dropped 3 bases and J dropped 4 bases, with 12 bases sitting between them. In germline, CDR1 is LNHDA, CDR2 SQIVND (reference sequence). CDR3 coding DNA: TGTGCCAGTAGTATGAGAAGGAGTTTCTATGGCTACACCTTC. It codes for CASSMRRSFYGYTF.